These T cell receptor beta chains were read from a single sample in a study of radiotherapy plus CTLA-4 blockade in lung cancer. The protocol was immunoSEQ multiplex PCR, while the TCRdb copy is restricted to in-frame clones and leaves out a portion. Counted here are approximately 110,000 clones, roughly four fifths occurring once; the ten biggest clones make up 2.5% to 3.5%. The sample was peripheral blood, taken from a patient treated with radiotherapy plus ipilimumab. These TCRs come from a human donor with non-small cell lung cancer that progressed on radiotherapy plus ipilimumab. Some clones in this sample may be carry-over from other donors' samples. CDR3s include the opening cysteine and the closing phenylalanine or tryptophan. D genes are given only for firm matches. Only some rows state a clone size, as once, few, many or a class for expanded clones.

j_call d_call clone_size v_call cdr3_nt cdr3_aa
TRBJ1-1 . once TRBV20-1 TGCAGTGCTAGTGAAAACGAAGCTTTCTTT CSASENEAFF
TRBJ1-3 . . TRBV5-4 TGTGCCAGCAGCCCGGGACTGGCTGGAAACACCATATATTTT CASSPGLAGNTIYF
TRBJ1-3 TRBD1 once TRBV4-3 TGCGCCAGCAGCCATACAGGGGGATCTGGAAACACCATATATTTT CASSHTGGSGNTIYF
TRBJ1-3 . . TRBV6-5 TGTGCCAGCAGCGGGGGCCGAAACACCATATATTTT CASSGGRNTIYF
TRBJ1-3 . . TRBV25-1 TGTGCCAGCAGTGATCCCAGATCGGCTGGAAACACCATATATTTT CASSDPRSAGNTIYF
TRBJ2-7 . . TRBV29-1 TGCAGCGTCCGGGACGAACGAGCCTACGAGCAGTACTTC CSVRDERAYEQYF
TRBJ2-3 . . TRBV2 TGTGCCAGCAGAGGGATCGTAGATACGCAGTATTTT CASRGIVDTQYF
TRBJ1-5 . once TRBV12-5 TGTGCTAGTGGTTTGGTCGATCAGCCCCAGCATTTT CASGLVDQPQHF
TRBJ2-5 . . TRBV5-6 TGTGCCAGCAGCTTGTTGCAGGACGAAGAGACCCAGTACTTC CASSLLQDEETQYF
TRBJ1-3 . . TRBV11-2 TGTGCCAGCAGCTTAGCTAACCCGCAGGACACCATATATTTT CASSLANPQDTIYF
TRBJ2-5 . . TRBV10-3 TGTGCCATCAGCCCTGGACTCCTACAAGAGACCCAGTACTTC CAISPGLLQETQYF
TRBJ2-6 . few TRBV4-1 TGCGCCAGCAGCCAAGGACTCTCTGGGGCCAACGTCCTGACTTTC CASSQGLSGANVLTF
TRBJ1-1 . . TRBV7-3 TGTGCCAGCAGCTTCACGGGGGTTAAGGTCACTGAAGCTTTCTTT CASSFTGVKVTEAFF
TRBJ2-5 TRBD1 . TRBV28 TGTGCCAGCAGTTCGAGTACCTCGGACAGGAGAGGGGAGACCCAGTACTTC CASSSSTSDRRGETQYF
TRBJ1-6 . . TRBV18 TGTGCCAGCTCACTAGGGGGTTCGCGTTCACCCCTCCACTTT CASSLGGSRSPLHF
TRBJ1-4 TRBD1 . TRBV5-1 TGCGCCAGCAGCTTAGACAGGGCCGAAAAACTGTTTTTT CASSLDRAEKLFF
TRBJ2-7 . few TRBV7-8 TGTGCCAGCAGCTTCCAGCGAGGGGCGGCTTCCTACGAGCAGTACTTC CASSFQRGAASYEQYF
TRBJ2-2 TRBD2 . TRBV7-9 TGTGCCAGCAGCCCCCCAGTCGGGGGGGCAAACACCGGGGAGCTGTTTTTT CASSPPVGGANTGELFF
TRBJ1-1 . few TRBV7-2 TGTGCCAGCAGCTTAATAAGGGGCGAGGGTACTGAAGCTTTCTTT CASSLIRGEGTEAFF
TRBJ1-1 . once TRBV5-1 TGCGCCAGCAGCTTTGCCCACATTGGCAGGGACAACACTGAAGCTTTCTTT CASSFAHIGRDNTEAFF
TRBJ2-2 . . TRBV6-1 TGTGCCAGCAGTGAACTCGGGTTCGGGGAGCTGTTTTTT CASSELGFGELFF
TRBJ1-5 . . TRBV4-1 TGCGCCAGCAGCCAAGACTCGGCAGCGAATCAGCCCCAGCATTTT CASSQDSAANQPQHF
TRBJ2-1 . . TRBV5-1 TGCGCCAGCAGCTTGGCGAATAGGGTGACCAATGAGCAGTTCTTC CASSLANRVTNEQFF
TRBJ2-2 . . TRBV4-1 TGCGCCAGCAGCCAAGAAGCAACCCCCCCGAACACCGGGGAGCTGTTTTTT CASSQEATPPNTGELFF
TRBJ2-7 . . TRBV1 TGCACCAGCGAGTTTATCCCGGGGCGCGAGCAGTACTTC CTSEFIPGREQYF
TRBJ2-5 . once TRBV11-2 TGTGCCAGCAGCTTCCAAGAGACCCAGTACTTC CASSFQETQYF
TRBJ1-1 . . TRBV19 TGTGCCAGTAGTATTGGACTGGGGGGGAGGTTGGGGAACACTGAAGCTTTCTTT CASSIGLGGRLGNTEAFF
TRBJ1-1 . few TRBV6-5 TGTGCCAGCAGTTACTCCGGGACGGAGAGTGAAGCTTTCTTT CASSYSGTESEAFF
TRBJ2-5 . . TRBV7-2 TGTGCCAGCAGCTTCCAAATGACAGAGACCCAGTACTTC CASSFQMTETQYF
TRBJ2-7 TRBD2 . TRBV18 TGTGCCAGCTCACCCACTAGCGGCATCTACGAGCAGTACTTC CASSPTSGIYEQYF
TRBJ1-2 . once TRBV5-1 TGCGCCAGCAGCTTCGCAGGGGAGGGCTATGGCTACACCTTC CASSFAGEGYGYTF
TRBJ2-2 TRBD1 . TRBV7-3 TGTGCCAGCAGCTTCGCCCCCGGGGACAGCCGAGGGGAGCTGTTTTTT CASSFAPGDSRGELFF
TRBJ1-5 . few TRBV7-2 TGTGCCAGCAGCTTTGCTGGTCGGCCCCAGCATTTT CASSFAGRPQHF
TRBJ1-2 . . TRBV29-1 TGCAGCGTTGAATGGGGCACTAACTATGGCTACACCTTC CSVEWGTNYGYTF
TRBJ2-7 . . TRBV25-1 TGTGCCAGCACAGGGTTCTACGAGCAGTACTTC CASTGFYEQYF
TRBJ1-6 . . TRBV13 TGTGCCAGCAGCAAACTCCTAGGGACATCGGACTCACCCCTCCACTTT CASSKLLGTSDSPLHF
TRBJ2-5 TRBD1 . TRBV5-1 TGCGCCAGCAGCCCACAGGGGGGTCAGGAGACCCAGTACTTC CASSPQGGQETQYF
TRBJ2-3 . once TRBV7-2 TGTGCCAGCAGCTTAGTTCACGGGGATACGCAGTATTTT CASSLVHGDTQYF
TRBJ1-4 . . TRBV27 TGTGCCAGCAGACAGGAAGGTGGTGAAAAACTGTTTTTT CASRQEGGEKLFF
TRBJ2-7 TRBD2 . TRBV5-4 TGTGCCAGCAGTCCCCCTCCGCTGGCGGGGGGTCCTTACGAGCAGTACTTC CASSPPPLAGGPYEQYF
TRBJ1-1 . few TRBV9 TGTGCCAGCAGCGTAGGTCCTTTAAACACTGAAGCTTTCTTT CASSVGPLNTEAFF
TRBJ2-2 . . TRBV25-1 TGTGCCAGCAGTGGAGGGCTCGACACCGGGGAGCTGTTTTTT CASSGGLDTGELFF
TRBJ1-1 TRBD1 . TRBV30 TGTGCCTGGGACAGGGCTTGGGGCACTGAAGCTTTCTTT CAWDRAWGTEAFF
TRBJ2-1 . . TRBV10-3 TGTGCCACCCTCGGGGGCGCTTACAATGAGCAGTTCTTC CATLGGAYNEQFF
TRBJ1-6 . . TRBV4-3 TGCGCCAGCAGCCAGAGCTCCTATAATTCACCCCTCCACTTT CASSQSSYNSPLHF
TRBJ1-1 . few TRBV5-1 TGCGCCAGCAGCTTGACATATATGAACACTGAAGCTTTCTTT CASSLTYMNTEAFF
TRBJ2-1 . . TRBV11-1 TGTGCCAGCAGCTTAGGGAGGGGTTGGTACAATGAGCAGTTCTTC CASSLGRGWYNEQFF
TRBJ2-1 TRBD2 once TRBV9 TGTGCCAGCAGCGTAAGTCTACAGCGGGGGGCGTTTGGTGAGCAGTTCTTC CASSVSLQRGAFGEQFF
TRBJ1-4 TRBD1 . TRBV7-9 TGTGCCAGCAGCCCCCGGACAGGGCGGGAAAAACTGTTTTTT CASSPRTGREKLFF
TRBJ2-2 . few TRBV9 TGTGCCAGCAGCGTCGTCCCCTTGGTTTATGAGAACACCGGGGAGCTGTTTTTT CASSVVPLVYENTGELFF
TRBJ2-2 . once TRBV9 TGTGCCAGCAGCGTAGGTCCAGGACCGAACACCGGGGAGCTGTTTTTT CASSVGPGPNTGELFF
TRBJ1-5 TRBD1 . TRBV10-1 TGCGCCAGCATCACCCCGGGACAGGGTCCCTATCAGCCCCAGCATTTT CASITPGQGPYQPQHF
TRBJ1-1 . . TRBV6-5 TGTGCCAGCAACCCATTATCCCCTTATGACACTGAAGCTTTCTTT CASNPLSPYDTEAFF